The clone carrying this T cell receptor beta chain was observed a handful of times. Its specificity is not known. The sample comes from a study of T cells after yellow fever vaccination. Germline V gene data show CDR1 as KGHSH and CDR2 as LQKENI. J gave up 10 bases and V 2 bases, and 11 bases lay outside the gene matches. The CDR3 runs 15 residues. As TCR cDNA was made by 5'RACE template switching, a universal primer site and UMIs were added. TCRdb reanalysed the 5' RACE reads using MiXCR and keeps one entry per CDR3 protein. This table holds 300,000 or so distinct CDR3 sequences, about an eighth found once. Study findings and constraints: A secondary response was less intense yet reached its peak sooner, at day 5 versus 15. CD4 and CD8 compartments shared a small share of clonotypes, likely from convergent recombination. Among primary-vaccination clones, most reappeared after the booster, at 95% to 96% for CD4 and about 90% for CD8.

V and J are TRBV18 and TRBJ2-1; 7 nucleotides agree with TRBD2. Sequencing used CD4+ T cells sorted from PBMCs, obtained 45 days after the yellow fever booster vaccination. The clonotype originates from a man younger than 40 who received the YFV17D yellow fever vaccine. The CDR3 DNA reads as TGTGCCAGCTCACCAGGGACTAACCGAATGATGGAGCAGTTCTTC. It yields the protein CASSPGTNRMMEQFF.